Each of the 7 T cell receptor beta chains below was sequenced from the same sample in a study of CD8 T cells in ankylosing spondylitis. Via MiXCR, TCRdb re-called the 5' RACE reads, giving one row per CDR3 protein. The sample includes 200,000 to 250,000 distinct CDR3 sequences, over 9.5% of them seen just once. Sequencing input: blood, either unsorted or a sorted T cell fraction (not recorded which). These receptors all come from a male donor with ankylosing spondylitis or in good health (not recorded which).

This clonotype has at least ten counts. The gene calls are TRBV10-3 and TRBJ2-5; perhaps TRBD2 as D (5 bases). Germline CDR1 reads ENHRY; CDR2 reads SYGVKD. Trimming took 4 bases from V and 5 from J, leaving 11 bases between them. This CDR3 region has 13 residues. Here the CDR3 reads CAISGEGGETQYF. CDR3 in DNA: TGTGCCATCAGTGGGGAAGGCGGGGAGACCCAGTACTTC.

This clonotype was counted at least ten times. The rearrangement uses TRBV7-2 and TRBJ2-7, with D tentatively TRBD1 (5 bases). Trimming pared 5 bases from V and 3 bases from J, leaving 14 bases between. This CDR3 comprises 14 residues. The germline gives CDR1 SGHTA, CDR2 FQGNSA. The CDR3 DNA is TGTGCCAGCAGCCCGATGCAGGGCAACTACGAGCAGTACTTC. Protein sequence: CASSPMQGNYEQYF.

A remark on this clonotype: One end of the junction does not line up with germline, which may come from a read error. The V and J genes are TRBV7-7 and TRBJ2-1; D is unresolved. The CDR3 is made up of 13 amino acids. Germline values: CDR1 SSHAT, CDR2 FNYEAQ (reference sequence). The chain's CDR3 is CASSFSDNNEQFF. DNA of the CDR3: TGTGCTAGCAGCTTTTCAGACAACAATGAGCAGTTCTTC. The full variable domain, with the rest looked up from reference TRBV7-7 and TRBJ2-1, is GAGVSQSPRYKVTKRGQDVTLRCDPISSHATLYWYQQALGQGPEFLTYFNYEAQPDKSGLPSDRFSAERPEGSISTLTIQRTEQRDSAMYRCASSFSDNNEQFFGPGTRLTVL.

This clonotype was recorded many times. The gene calls are TRBV7-2 and TRBJ2-2, with 9 bases fitting TRBD2. J was trimmed by 2 bases and V by 5 bases; bases with no gene match: 6. There are 16 residues in the CDR3. Germline CDR1 and CDR2: SGHTA and FQGNSA. The CDR3 sequence is CASSLPSGINTGELFF. CDR3 bases: TGTGCCAGCAGCCTCCCTAGCGGGATAAACACCGGGGAGCTGTTTTTT.

This clonotype was recorded a few times. The rearrangement uses TRBV18 and TRBJ2-7; perhaps TRBD1 as D (5 bases). Germline V gene data show CDR1 as KGHSH and CDR2 as LQKENI. The V end lost 2 bases, the J end lost 0 bases, and 11 bases lay between the germline ends. The CDR3 length is 15 residues. The CDR3 here is CASSPGATISYEQYF. For the CDR3, the DNA is TGTGCCAGCTCACCAGGGGCAACGATCTCCTACGAGCAGTACTTC.

There are many counts of this clonotype. The chain has TRBV6-2 or TRBV6-3 and TRBJ2-2; D gene ambiguous. The CDR3 sequence is 13 residues long. V lost 1 base and J lost 3, with 3 bases in between. Looked up from germline, CDR1 is MNHEY and CDR2 is SVGEGT. The CDR3 here is CASSYLDTGELFF. CDR3 sequence (DNA): TGTGCCAGCAGTTACTTGGACACCGGGGAGCTGTTTTTT.

This clonotype occurred many times. This sequence joins TRBV7-2 and TRBJ2-4; either TRBD1 or TRBD2 may supply D (6 bases each). This CDR3 is built from 12 residues. Germline CDR1 reads SGHTA; CDR2 reads FQGNSA. V was clipped by 5 bases and J by 11 bases, with 13 bases between them. CDR3 amino acids: CASSRTGGFQYF. The CDR3 DNA reads as TGTGCCAGCAGCCGAACCGGGGGCTTTCAGTACTTC.